The clone carrying this T cell receptor beta chain was counted between two and nine times. No antigen is known for it. For the second PCR, which ran for about 7 to 11 cycles, a sample-barcoded 5' primer and a J-beta primer mix were used. TCRdb re-called the 5' RACE reads with MiXCR, one entry per CDR3 protein. The repertoire holds about 830,000 distinct CDR3 sequences, about 62% seen once, with around a quarter in the top ten. This CDR3 spans 21 amino acids. Germline CDR1 MNHEY, CDR2 SVGEGT. V lost 6 bases, J lost 0 bases, and 20 bases stayed unmatched. These data are taken from a study of blood T cells in healthy people across ages. Whole-study results and caveats: Older age went with lower TCR beta diversity per million T cells, in a roughly linear way.

The TCR originated in a man aged 30 to 45 in good health. Sequenced material: blood. The chain uses TRBV6-2 or TRBV6-3 and TRBJ1-5, with TRBD1 matching 10 bases. The CDR3 nucleotides read TGTGCCAGCAGCGACCCTCCCCAGGGACAGGGGATATTCCCTAGCAATCAGCCCCAGCATTTT. It codes for CASSDPPQGQGIFPSNQPQHF.